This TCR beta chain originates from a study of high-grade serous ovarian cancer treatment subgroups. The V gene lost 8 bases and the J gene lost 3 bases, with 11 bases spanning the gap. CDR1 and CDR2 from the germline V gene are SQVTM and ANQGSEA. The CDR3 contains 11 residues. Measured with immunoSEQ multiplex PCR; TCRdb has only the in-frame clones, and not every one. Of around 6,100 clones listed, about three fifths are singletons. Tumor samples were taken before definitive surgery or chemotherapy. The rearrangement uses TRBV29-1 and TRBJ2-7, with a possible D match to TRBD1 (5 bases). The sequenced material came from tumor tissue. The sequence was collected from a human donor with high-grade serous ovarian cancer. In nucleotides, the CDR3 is TGCAGCTTCCGGACAAGCTACGAGCAGTACTTC. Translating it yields CSFRTSYEQYF.